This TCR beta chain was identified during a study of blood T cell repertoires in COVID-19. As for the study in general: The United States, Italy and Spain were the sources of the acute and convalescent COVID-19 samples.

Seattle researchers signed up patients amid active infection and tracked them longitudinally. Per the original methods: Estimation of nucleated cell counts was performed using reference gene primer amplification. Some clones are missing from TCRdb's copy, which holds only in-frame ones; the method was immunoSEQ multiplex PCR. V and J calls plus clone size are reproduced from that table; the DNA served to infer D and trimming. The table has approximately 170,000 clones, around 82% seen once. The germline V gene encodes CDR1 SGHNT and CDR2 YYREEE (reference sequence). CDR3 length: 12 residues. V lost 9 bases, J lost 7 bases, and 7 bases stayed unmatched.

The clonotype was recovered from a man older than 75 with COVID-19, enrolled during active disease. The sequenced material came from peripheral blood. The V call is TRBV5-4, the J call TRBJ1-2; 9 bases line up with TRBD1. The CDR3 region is CATSQGAFGYTF. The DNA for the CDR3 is TGTGCCACATCACAGGGGGCGTTTGGCTACACCTTC. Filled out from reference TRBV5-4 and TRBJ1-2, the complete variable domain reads ETGVTQSPTHLIKTRGQQVTLRCSSQSGHNTVSWYQQALGQGPQFIFQYYREEENGRGNFPPRFSGLQFPNYSSELNVNALELDDSALYLCATSQGAFGYTFGSGTRLTVV.